Listed below are T cell receptor beta chains from one sample, sequenced in a study of human T cells and chemical hapten exposure. Each CDR3 protein gets one entry after TCRdb re-called the RACE reads with MiXCR. The sample has approximately 34,000 distinct CDR3 sequences, more than 6% seen once. Sequenced here: whole blood, sampled in connection with sensitization to the hapten diphenylcyclopropenone (DPC). Receptors were obtained from a woman aged 25 to 39 with alopecia areata. Some clones in this sample may be carry-over from other donors' samples. CDR3s include the opening cysteine and the closing phenylalanine or tryptophan. A D gene is named only where the DNA matches it firmly. Clone size is shown for a subset of rows, as once, few, many or a class of expanded clone.

abundance: NA
d_gene: TRBD1
j_gene: TRBJ1-1
v_gene: TRBV6-2/TRBV6-3
CDR3aa: CASTLAYRGTEAFF
CDR3nt: TGTGCCAGCACCCTCGCCTACAGGGGGACTGAAGCTTTCTTT

abundance: many
d_gene: NA
j_gene: TRBJ1-6
v_gene: TRBV2
CDR3aa: CASSITQENSPLHF
CDR3nt: TGTGCCAGCAGCATCACCCAGGAGAATTCACCCCTCCACTTT

abundance: many
d_gene: NA
j_gene: TRBJ1-5
v_gene: TRBV20-1
CDR3aa: CSGANRANQPQHF
CDR3nt: TGCAGTGGTGCCAACAGAGCGAATCAGCCCCAGCATTTT

abundance: many
d_gene: TRBD2
j_gene: TRBJ2-5
v_gene: TRBV19
CDR3aa: CASTRLAGGIRETQYF
CDR3nt: TGTGCCAGTACCAGACTAGCGGGGGGCATCCGGGAGACCCAGTACTTC

abundance: many
d_gene: TRBD2
j_gene: TRBJ2-3
v_gene: TRBV11-2
CDR3aa: CASSLDQTSGTQYF
CDR3nt: TGTGCCAGCAGCTTAGATCAAACTAGCGGTACGCAGTATTTT

abundance: few
d_gene: NA
j_gene: TRBJ2-5
v_gene: TRBV7-9
CDR3aa: CASSPAQRQETQYF
CDR3nt: TGTGCCAGCAGCCCAGCACAGCGCCAAGAGACCCAGTACTTC

abundance: many
d_gene: NA
j_gene: TRBJ2-5
v_gene: TRBV18
CDR3aa: CASSPLRRQETQYF
CDR3nt: TGTGCCAGCTCACCATTACGGCGCCAAGAGACCCAGTACTTC

abundance: few
d_gene: NA
j_gene: TRBJ2-7
v_gene: TRBV20-1
CDR3aa: CSAARAYEQYF
CDR3nt: TGCAGTGCTGCCAGGGCCTACGAGCAGTACTTC

abundance: few
d_gene: TRBD1
j_gene: TRBJ1-4
v_gene: TRBV20-1
CDR3aa: CSAPPRDRGLTGEKLFF
CDR3nt: TGCAGTGCTCCCCCCCGGGACAGGGGGTTGACTGGTGAAAAACTGTTTTTT

abundance: few
d_gene: NA
j_gene: TRBJ2-3
v_gene: TRBV13
CDR3aa: CASSRRGRGADTQYF
CDR3nt: TGTGCCAGCAGCCGCCGCGGCAGGGGGGCAGATACGCAGTATTTT

abundance: NA
d_gene: TRBD1
j_gene: TRBJ1-1
v_gene: TRBV19
CDR3aa: CASRKLQGAAEAFF
CDR3nt: TGTGCCAGTAGGAAGCTTCAGGGGGCCGCTGAAGCTTTCTTT

abundance: few
d_gene: NA
j_gene: TRBJ2-5
v_gene: TRBV5-6
CDR3aa: CASSTGLITETQYF
CDR3nt: TGTGCCAGCAGCACAGGACTAATTACGGAGACCCAGTACTTC

abundance: many
d_gene: NA
j_gene: TRBJ2-7
v_gene: TRBV5-1
CDR3aa: CASSLEGHEQYF
CDR3nt: TGCGCCAGCAGCTTGGAGGGGCACGAGCAGTACTTC

abundance: many
d_gene: NA
j_gene: TRBJ1-5
v_gene: TRBV28
CDR3aa: CASRLENQPQHF
CDR3nt: TGTGCCAGCAGGTTGGAGAATCAGCCCCAGCATTTT

abundance: many
d_gene: NA
j_gene: TRBJ1-3
v_gene: TRBV28
CDR3aa: CASAGPSSGNTIYF
CDR3nt: TGTGCCAGCGCCGGGCCGAGCTCTGGAAACACCATATATTTT

abundance: NA
d_gene: TRBD1
j_gene: TRBJ2-2
v_gene: TRBV6-2/TRBV6-3
CDR3aa: CASSTAPPGQGAYQRNTGELFF
CDR3nt: TGTGCCAGCAGTACGGCCCCACCGGGACAGGGGGCCTACCAGCGGAACACCGGGGAGCTGTTTTTT

abundance: few
d_gene: NA
j_gene: TRBJ2-1
v_gene: TRBV3-1
CDR3aa: CASSQAGNSYNEQFF
CDR3nt: TGTGCCAGCAGCCAAGCCGGGAACTCCTACAATGAGCAGTTCTTC

abundance: NA
d_gene: TRBD2
j_gene: TRBJ2-3
v_gene: TRBV20-1
CDR3aa: CSARAFSGGSESSTDTQYF
CDR3nt: TGCAGTGCCCGGGCGTTCAGCGGGGGGTCAGAATCTAGCACAGATACGCAGTATTTT

abundance: many
d_gene: NA
j_gene: TRBJ2-5
v_gene: TRBV5-1
CDR3aa: CASSWSDSQETQYF
CDR3nt: TGCGCCAGCAGCTGGTCGGACAGCCAAGAGACCCAGTACTTC

abundance: many
d_gene: TRBD2
j_gene: TRBJ2-7
v_gene: TRBV5-1
CDR3aa: CASSLIGRGGQPNEQYF
CDR3nt: TGCGCCAGCAGCTTGATAGGGAGGGGAGGGCAACCTAACGAGCAGTACTTC

abundance: NA
d_gene: NA
j_gene: TRBJ1-6
v_gene: TRBV5-1
CDR3aa: CASSLVGESSPLHF
CDR3nt: TGCGCCAGCAGCTTGGTCGGGGAGAGTTCACCCCTCCACTTT

abundance: many
d_gene: TRBD1
j_gene: TRBJ2-7
v_gene: TRBV20-1
CDR3aa: CSADTGQGSYEQYF
CDR3nt: TGCAGTGCTGACACGGGACAGGGGAGCTACGAGCAGTACTTC

abundance: many
d_gene: NA
j_gene: TRBJ2-7
v_gene: TRBV27
CDR3aa: CASSLFNGQSEQYF
CDR3nt: TGTGCCAGCAGTTTATTTAACGGTCAAAGCGAGCAGTACTTC

abundance: NA
d_gene: NA
j_gene: TRBJ1-5
v_gene: TRBV27
CDR3aa: CASSFTGIGQPQHF
CDR3nt: TGTGCCAGCAGTTTTACCGGGATAGGTCAGCCCCAGCATTTT

abundance: NA
d_gene: NA
j_gene: TRBJ1-1
v_gene: TRBV5-6
CDR3aa: CASSWVLDSPNTEAFF
CDR3nt: TGTGCCAGCAGCTGGGTGCTGGACAGCCCGAACACTGAAGCTTTCTTT

abundance: NA
d_gene: NA
j_gene: TRBJ2-1
v_gene: TRBV6-2/TRBV6-3
CDR3aa: CASNTNREQVSSYNEQFF
CDR3nt: TGTGCCAGCAACACCAACCGAGAACAGGTTAGCTCCTACAATGAGCAGTTCTTC

abundance: many
d_gene: NA
j_gene: TRBJ1-1
v_gene: TRBV20-1
CDR3aa: CSAKGIGVGTEAFF
CDR3nt: TGCAGTGCTAAGGGGATTGGGGTGGGCACTGAAGCTTTCTTT

abundance: many
d_gene: NA
j_gene: TRBJ2-7
v_gene: TRBV20-1
CDR3aa: CSARGLGGRWIGDGGEQYF
CDR3nt: TGCAGTGCTCGTGGGTTGGGGGGCCGGTGGATAGGGGACGGTGGAGAGCAGTACTTC

abundance: many
d_gene: TRBD1
j_gene: TRBJ2-7
v_gene: TRBV18
CDR3aa: CASGGQATPYEQYF
CDR3nt: TGTGCCAGCGGGGGACAGGCTACGCCCTACGAGCAGTACTTC

abundance: few
d_gene: TRBD2
j_gene: TRBJ2-3
v_gene: TRBV30
CDR3aa: CAWNRRGVRTDTQYF
CDR3nt: TGTGCCTGGAACCGACGGGGGGTTCGCACAGATACGCAGTATTTT

abundance: few
d_gene: NA
j_gene: TRBJ1-1
v_gene: TRBV12-3/TRBV12-4
CDR3aa: CASRGLNTEAFF
CDR3nt: TGTGCCAGCAGGGGGCTGAACACTGAAGCTTTCTTT